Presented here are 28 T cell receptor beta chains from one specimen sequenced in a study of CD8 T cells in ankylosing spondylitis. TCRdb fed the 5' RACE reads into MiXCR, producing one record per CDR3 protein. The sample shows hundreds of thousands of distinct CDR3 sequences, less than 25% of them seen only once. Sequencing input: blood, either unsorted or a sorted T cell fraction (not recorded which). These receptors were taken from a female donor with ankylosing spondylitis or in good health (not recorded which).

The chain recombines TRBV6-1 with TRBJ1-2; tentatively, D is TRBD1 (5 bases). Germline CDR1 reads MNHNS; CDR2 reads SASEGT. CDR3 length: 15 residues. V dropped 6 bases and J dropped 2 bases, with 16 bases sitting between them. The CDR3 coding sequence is TGTGCCAGCAGGGCCTCCGGGGGGATGAACTATGGCTACACCTTC. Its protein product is CASRASGGMNYGYTF.

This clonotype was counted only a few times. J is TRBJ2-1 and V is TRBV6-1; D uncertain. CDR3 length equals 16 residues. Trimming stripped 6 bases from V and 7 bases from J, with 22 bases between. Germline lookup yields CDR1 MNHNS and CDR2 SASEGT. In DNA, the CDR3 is TGTGCCAGCAGGACGTTAGTTGCTTTCCCCCGGAATGAGCAGTTCTTC. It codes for CASRTLVAFPRNEQFF.

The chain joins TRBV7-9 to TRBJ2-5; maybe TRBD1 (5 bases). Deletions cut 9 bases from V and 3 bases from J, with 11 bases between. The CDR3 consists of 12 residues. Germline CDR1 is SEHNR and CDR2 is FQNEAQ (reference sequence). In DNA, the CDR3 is TGTGCCAGTTCCAGGGAAGAAGAGACCCAGTACTTC. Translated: CASSREEETQYF.

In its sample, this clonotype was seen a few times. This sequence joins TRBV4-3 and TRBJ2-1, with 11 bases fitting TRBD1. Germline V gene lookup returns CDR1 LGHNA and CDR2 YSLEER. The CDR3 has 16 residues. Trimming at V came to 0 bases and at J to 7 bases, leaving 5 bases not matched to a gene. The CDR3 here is CASSQDRGQGGNEQFF. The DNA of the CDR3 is TGCGCCAGCAGCCAAGATAGGGGACAGGGGGGGAATGAGCAGTTCTTC.

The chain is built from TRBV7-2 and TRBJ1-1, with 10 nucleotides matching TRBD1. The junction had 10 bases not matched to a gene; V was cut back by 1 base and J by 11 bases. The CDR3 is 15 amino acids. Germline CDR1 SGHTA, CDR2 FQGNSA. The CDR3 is CASSLGRDRGGSAFF. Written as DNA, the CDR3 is TGTGCCAGCAGCTTAGGACGGGACAGGGGAGGATCGGCTTTCTTT.

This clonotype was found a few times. The CDR3 loop reads CASSNGPGLDYNEQFF. The CDR3, as DNA: TGTGCCAGCAGCAACGGCCCGGGACTAGACTACAATGAGCAGTTCTTC. The V and J genes are TRBV7-2 and TRBJ2-1; TRBD2 matches 8 bases. V gave up 5 bases and J gave up 3 bases; unmatched junction bases: 9. Germline V gene data show CDR1 as SGHTA and CDR2 as FQGNSA. The CDR3 extends over 16 amino acids.

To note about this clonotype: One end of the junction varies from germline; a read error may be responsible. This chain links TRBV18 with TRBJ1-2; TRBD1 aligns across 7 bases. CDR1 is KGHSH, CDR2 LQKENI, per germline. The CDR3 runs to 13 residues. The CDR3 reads CASSPQGPYGYTF. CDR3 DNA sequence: TGTGCCAGCTCGCCACAGGGGCCCTATGGCTACACCTTC.

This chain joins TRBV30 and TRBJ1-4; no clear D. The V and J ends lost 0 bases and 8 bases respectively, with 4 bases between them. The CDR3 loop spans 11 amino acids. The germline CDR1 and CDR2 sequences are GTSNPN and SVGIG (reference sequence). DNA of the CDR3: TGTGCCTGGAGTGTACGGGAAAAACTGTTTTTT. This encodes CAWSVREKLFF.

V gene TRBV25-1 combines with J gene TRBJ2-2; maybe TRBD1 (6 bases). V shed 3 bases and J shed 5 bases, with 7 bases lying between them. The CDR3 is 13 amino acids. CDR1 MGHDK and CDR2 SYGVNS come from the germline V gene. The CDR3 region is CASSDQGTGELFF. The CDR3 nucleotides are TGTGCCAGCAGTGACCAGGGGACCGGGGAGCTGTTTTTT.

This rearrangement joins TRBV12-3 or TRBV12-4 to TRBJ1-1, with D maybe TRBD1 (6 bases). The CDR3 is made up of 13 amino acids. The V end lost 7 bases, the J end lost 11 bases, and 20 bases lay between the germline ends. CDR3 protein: CASIYRARGRAFF. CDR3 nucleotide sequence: TGTGCCAGCATATACAGGGCAAGGGGTCGTGCTTTCTTT.

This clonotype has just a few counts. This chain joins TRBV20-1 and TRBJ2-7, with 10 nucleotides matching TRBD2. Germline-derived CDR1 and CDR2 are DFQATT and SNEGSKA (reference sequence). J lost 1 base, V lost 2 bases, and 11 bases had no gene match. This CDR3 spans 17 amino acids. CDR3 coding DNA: TGCAGTGCTAGACCCTCGGGGGGGACTAGCGTATCCTACGAGCAGTACTTC. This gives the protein CSARPSGGTSVSYEQYF.

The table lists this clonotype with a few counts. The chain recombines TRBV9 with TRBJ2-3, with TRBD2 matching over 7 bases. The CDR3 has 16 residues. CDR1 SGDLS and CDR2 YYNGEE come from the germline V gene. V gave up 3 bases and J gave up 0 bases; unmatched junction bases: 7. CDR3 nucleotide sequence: TGTGCCAGCAGCGGACCATCTAGCGGAAGCACAGATACGCAGTATTTT. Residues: CASSGPSSGSTDTQYF.

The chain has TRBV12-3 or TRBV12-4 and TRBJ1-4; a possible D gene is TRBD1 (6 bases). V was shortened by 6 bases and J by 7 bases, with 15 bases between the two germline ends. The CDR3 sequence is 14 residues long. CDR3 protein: CASSFAGAGEKLFF. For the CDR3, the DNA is TGTGCCAGCAGCTTTGCGGGGGCGGGTGAAAAACTGTTTTTT.

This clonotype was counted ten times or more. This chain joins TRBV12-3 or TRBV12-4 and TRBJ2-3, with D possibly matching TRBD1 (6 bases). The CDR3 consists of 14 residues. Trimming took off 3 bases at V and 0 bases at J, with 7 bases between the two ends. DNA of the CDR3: TGTGCCAGCAGTTTCGGACAGAGCACAGATACGCAGTATTTT. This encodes CASSFGQSTDTQYF.

CDR3 in amino acids: CSAAGGDTQYF. The DNA of the CDR3 is TGCAGTGCCGCGGGGGGGGATACGCAGTATTTT. The chain combines TRBV20-1 with TRBJ2-3; 9 positions agree with TRBD2. Germline V gene lookup returns CDR1 DFQATT and CDR2 SNEGSKA (reference sequence). The CDR3 has 11 amino acids. V shed 6 bases and J 6 bases; nucleotides not matched to a gene: 1.

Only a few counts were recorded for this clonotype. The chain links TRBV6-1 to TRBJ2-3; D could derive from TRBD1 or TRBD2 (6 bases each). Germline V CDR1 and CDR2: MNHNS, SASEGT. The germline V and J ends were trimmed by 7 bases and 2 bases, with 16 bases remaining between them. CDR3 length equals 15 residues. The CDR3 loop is CASTLRGADTDTQYF. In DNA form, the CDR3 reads TGTGCCAGCACCCTTAGGGGGGCAGACACAGATACGCAGTATTTT.

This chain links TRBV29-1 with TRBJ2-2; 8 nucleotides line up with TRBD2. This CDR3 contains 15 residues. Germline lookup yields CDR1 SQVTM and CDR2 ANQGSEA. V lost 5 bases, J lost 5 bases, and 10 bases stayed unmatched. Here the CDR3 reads CSVPAAGGWTGELFF. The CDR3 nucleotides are TGCAGCGTTCCCGCGGCGGGAGGATGGACCGGGGAGCTGTTTTTT.

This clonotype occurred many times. The CDR3 sequence is CSGLGQGETQYF. The CDR3 DNA is TGCAGTGGACTCGGACAGGGGGAGACCCAGTACTTC. This chain joins TRBV20-1 and TRBJ2-5; 9 bases are a match to TRBD1. From germline, CDR1 is DFQATT and CDR2 SNEGSKA (reference sequence). V lost 7 bases to trimming and J lost 5 bases; unmatched junction nucleotides: 5. The CDR3 totals 12 residues.

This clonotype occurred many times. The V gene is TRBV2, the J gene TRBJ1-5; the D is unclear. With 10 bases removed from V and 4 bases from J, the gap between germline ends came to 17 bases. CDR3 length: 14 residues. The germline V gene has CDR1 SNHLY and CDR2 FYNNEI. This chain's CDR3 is CANSRGAQNQPQHF. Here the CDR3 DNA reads TGTGCCAACTCGCGTGGAGCGCAGAATCAGCCCCAGCATTTT.

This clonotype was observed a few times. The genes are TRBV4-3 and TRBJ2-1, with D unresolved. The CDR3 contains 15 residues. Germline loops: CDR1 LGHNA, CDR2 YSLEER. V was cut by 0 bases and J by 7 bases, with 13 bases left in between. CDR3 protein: CASSQEGWGSNEQFF. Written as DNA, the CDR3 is TGCGCCAGCAGCCAAGAGGGGTGGGGAAGTAATGAGCAGTTCTTC.

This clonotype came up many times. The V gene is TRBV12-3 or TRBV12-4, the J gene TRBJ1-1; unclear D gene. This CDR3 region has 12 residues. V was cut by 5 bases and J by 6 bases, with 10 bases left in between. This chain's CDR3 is CASSMIASEAFF. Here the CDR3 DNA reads TGTGCCAGCAGTATGATAGCTTCTGAAGCTTTCTTT.

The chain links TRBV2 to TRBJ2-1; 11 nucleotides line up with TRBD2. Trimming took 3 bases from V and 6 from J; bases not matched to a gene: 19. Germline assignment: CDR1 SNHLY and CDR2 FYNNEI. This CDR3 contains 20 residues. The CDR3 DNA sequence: TGTGCCAGCAGTGAGTGGGACAGATTCTCCGGGACTAGCGGACTCAATGAGCAGTTCTTC. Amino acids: CASSEWDRFSGTSGLNEQFF.

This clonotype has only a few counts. Here the CDR3 DNA reads TGTGCCAGCAGCTTAGACTCAAACCACGGGGGCTACACCTTC. Translation gives CASSLDSNHGGYTF. The rearrangement links TRBV7-2 to TRBJ1-2; D is unresolved. Looked up from germline, CDR1 is SGHTA and CDR2 is FQGNSA. The CDR3 covers 14 residues. Trimming left V 1 base short and J 8 bases short, with 14 bases between.

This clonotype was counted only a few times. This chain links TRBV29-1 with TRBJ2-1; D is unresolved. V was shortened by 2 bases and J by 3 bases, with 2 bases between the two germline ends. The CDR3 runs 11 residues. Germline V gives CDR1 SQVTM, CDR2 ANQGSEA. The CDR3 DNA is TGCAGCGTTGAACTCTACAATGAGCAGTTCTTC. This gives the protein CSVELYNEQFF.

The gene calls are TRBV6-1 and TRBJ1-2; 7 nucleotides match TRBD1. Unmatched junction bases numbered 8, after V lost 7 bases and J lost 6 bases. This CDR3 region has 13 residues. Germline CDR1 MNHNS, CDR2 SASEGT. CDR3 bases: TGTGCCAGCACCCATGGGACAGTAGATGGCTACACCTTC. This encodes CASTHGTVDGYTF.

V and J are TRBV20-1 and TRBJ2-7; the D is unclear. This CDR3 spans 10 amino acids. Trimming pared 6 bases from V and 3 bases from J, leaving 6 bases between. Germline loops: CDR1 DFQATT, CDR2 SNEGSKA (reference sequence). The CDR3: CSALDYEQYF. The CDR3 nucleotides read TGCAGTGCCCTAGACTACGAGCAGTACTTC.

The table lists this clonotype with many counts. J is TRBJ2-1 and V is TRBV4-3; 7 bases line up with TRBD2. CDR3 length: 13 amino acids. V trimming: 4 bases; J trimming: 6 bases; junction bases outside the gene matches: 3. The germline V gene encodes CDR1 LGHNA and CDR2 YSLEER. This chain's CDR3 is CASSPGLVNEQFF. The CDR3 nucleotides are TGCGCCAGCAGCCCAGGACTAGTCAATGAGCAGTTCTTC.

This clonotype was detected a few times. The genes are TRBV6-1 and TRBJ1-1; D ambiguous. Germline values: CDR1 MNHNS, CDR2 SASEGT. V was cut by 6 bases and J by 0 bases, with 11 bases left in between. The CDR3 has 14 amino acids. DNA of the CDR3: TGTGCCAGCAGCCGCGAAGTCATGAACACTGAAGCTTTCTTT. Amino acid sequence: CASSREVMNTEAFF.